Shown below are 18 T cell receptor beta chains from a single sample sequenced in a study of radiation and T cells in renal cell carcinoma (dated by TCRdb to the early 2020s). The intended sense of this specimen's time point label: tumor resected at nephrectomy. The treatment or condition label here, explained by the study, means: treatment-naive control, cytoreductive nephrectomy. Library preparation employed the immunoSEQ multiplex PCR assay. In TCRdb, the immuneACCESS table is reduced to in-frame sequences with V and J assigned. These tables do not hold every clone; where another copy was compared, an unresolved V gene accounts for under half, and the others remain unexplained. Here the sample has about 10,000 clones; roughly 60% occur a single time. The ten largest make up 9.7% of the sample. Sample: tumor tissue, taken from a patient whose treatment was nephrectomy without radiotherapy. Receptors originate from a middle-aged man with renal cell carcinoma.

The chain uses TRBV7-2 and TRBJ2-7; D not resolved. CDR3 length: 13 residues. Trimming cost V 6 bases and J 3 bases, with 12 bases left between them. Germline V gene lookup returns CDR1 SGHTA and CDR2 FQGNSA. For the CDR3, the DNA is TGTGCCAGCAGTCCCGGTCCTCTCTACGAGCAGTACTTC. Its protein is CASSPGPLYEQYF.

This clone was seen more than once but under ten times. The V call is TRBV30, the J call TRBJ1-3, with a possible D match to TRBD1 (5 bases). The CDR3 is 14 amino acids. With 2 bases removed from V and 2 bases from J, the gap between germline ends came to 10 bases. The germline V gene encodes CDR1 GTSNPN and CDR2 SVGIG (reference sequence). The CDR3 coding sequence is TGTGCCTGGAGTCTACTGGGGGCTGGAAACACCATATATTTT. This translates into CAWSLLGAGNTIYF.

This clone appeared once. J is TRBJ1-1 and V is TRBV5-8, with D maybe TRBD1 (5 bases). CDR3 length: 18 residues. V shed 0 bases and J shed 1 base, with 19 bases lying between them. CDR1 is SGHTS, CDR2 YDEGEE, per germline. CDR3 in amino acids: CASSLEDWGIGRNTEAFF. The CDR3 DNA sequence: TGTGCCAGCAGCTTGGAGGACTGGGGGATTGGGAGGAACACTGAAGCTTTCTTT.

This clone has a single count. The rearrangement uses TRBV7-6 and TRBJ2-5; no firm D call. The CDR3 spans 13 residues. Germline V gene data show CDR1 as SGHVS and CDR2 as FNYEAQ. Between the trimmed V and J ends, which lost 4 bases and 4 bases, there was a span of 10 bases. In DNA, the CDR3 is TGTGCCAGCAGCTCGACGCCGGCAGAGACCCAGTACTTC. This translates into CASSSTPAETQYF.

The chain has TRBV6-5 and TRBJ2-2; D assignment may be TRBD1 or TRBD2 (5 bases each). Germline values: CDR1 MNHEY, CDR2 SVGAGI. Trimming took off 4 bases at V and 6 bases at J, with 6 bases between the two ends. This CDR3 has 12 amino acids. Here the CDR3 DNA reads TGTGCCAGCAGTTGGGGGTCCGGGGAGCTGTTTTTT. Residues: CASSWGSGELFF.

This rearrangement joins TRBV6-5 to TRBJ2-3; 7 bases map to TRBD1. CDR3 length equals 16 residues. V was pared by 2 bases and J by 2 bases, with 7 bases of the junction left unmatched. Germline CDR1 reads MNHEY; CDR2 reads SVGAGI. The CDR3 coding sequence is TGTGCCAGCAGTTACAGGGGCAGGGGGAACACAGATACGCAGTATTTT. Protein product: CASSYRGRGNTDTQYF.

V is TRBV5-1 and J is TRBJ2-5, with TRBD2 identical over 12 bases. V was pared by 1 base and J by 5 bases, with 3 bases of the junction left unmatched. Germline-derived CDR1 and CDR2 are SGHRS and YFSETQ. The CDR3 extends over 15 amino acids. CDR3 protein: CASSLFLAGGETQYF. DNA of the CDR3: TGCGCCAGCAGCTTGTTTCTAGCGGGAGGGGAGACCCAGTACTTC.

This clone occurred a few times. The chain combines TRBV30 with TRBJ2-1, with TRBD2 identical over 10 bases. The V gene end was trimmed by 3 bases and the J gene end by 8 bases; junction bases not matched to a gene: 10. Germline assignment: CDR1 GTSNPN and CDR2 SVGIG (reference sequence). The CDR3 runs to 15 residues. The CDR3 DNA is TGTGCCTGGAGGTCAAGCGGGAGGGCTGGCTATGAGCAGTTCTTC. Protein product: CAWRSSGRAGYEQFF.

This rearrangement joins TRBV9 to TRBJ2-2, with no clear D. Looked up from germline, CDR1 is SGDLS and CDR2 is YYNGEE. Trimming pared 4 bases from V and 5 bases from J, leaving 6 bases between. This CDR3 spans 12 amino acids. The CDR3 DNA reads TGTGCCAGCAGCTCGCGGACCGGGGAGCTGTTTTTT. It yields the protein CASSSRTGELFF.

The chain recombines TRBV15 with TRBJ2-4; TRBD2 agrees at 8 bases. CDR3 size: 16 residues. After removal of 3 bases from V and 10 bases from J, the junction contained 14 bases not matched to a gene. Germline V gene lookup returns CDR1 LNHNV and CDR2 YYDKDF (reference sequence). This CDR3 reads CATSRATGTRGSIQYF. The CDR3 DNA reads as TGTGCCACCAGCAGGGCGACCGGGACTAGGGGCTCTATTCAGTACTTC. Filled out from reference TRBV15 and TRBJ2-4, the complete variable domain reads DAMVIQNPRYQVTQFGKPVTLSCSQTLNHNVMYWYQQKSSQAPKLLFHYYDKDFNNEADTPDNFQSRRPNTSFCFLDIRSPGLGDTAMYLCATSRATGTRGSIQYFGAGTRLSVL.

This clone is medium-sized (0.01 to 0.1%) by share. Here the CDR3 DNA reads TGCGCCAGCAGCTTAACAGGGTTTTCCTCCTCTGGGGCCAACGTCCTGACTTTC. Translated: CASSLTGFSSSGANVLTF. The J gene is TRBJ2-6, the V gene TRBV5-1; D is perhaps TRBD1 (6 bases). This CDR3 has 18 amino acids. Trimming took 2 bases from V and 0 from J, leaving 15 bases between them. Germline V CDR1 and CDR2: SGHRS, YFSETQ.

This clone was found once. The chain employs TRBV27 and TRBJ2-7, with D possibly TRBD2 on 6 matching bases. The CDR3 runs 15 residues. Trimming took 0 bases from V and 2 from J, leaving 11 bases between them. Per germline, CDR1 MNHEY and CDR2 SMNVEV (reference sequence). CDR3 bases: TGTGCCAGCAGTTTATCTTCGGGAGTCGCCTACGAGCAGTACGTC. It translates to CASSLSSGVAYEQYV.

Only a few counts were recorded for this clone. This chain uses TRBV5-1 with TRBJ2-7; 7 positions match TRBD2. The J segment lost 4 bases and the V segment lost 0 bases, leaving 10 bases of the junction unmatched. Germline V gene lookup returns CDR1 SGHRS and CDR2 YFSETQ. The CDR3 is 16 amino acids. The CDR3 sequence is CASSLGPAPSGYEQYF. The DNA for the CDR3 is TGCGCCAGCAGCTTGGGGCCAGCGCCTAGCGGTTACGAGCAGTACTTC.

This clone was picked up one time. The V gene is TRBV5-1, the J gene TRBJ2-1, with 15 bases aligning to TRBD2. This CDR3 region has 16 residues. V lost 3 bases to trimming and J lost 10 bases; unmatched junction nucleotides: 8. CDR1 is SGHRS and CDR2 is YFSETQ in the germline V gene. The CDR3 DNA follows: TGCGCCAGCAGCTGGGGACTAGCGGGAGGCCCACAGGAGCAGTTCTTC. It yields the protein CASSWGLAGGPQEQFF.

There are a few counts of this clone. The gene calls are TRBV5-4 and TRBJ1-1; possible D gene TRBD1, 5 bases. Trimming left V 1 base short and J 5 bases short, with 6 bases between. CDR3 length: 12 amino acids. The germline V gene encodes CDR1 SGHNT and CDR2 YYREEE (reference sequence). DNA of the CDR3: TGTGCCAGCAGCTTGCGGGGGACTGAAGCTTTCTTT. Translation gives CASSLRGTEAFF.

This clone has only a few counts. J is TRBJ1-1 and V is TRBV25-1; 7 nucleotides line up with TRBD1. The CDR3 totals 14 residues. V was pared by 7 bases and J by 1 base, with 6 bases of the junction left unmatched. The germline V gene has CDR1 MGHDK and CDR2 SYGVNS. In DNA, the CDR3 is TGTGCCAGCATCCAGACAGGGCAGAACACTGAAGCTTTCTTT. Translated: CASIQTGQNTEAFF.

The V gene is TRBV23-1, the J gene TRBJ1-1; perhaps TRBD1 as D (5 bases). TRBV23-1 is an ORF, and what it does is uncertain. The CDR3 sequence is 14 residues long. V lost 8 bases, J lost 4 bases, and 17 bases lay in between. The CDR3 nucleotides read TGCGCCAGCCGAGACGTGGGGGGTGGCACTGAAGCTTTCTTT. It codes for CASRDVGGGTEAFF.

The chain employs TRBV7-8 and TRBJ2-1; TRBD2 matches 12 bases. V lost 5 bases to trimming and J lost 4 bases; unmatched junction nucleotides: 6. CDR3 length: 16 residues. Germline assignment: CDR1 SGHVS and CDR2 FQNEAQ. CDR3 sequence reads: CASSARTSGNYNEQFF. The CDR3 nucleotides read TGTGCCAGCAGCGCGAGGACTAGCGGGAATTACAATGAGCAGTTCTTC.